This T cell receptor beta chain came from a study of T cell changes during pregnancy in multiple sclerosis. The data were produced by immunoSEQ multiplex PCR, yet TCRdb's version contains in-frame clones alone and is incomplete. The table records some 23,000 clones, about 88% of them present only once. The sample was CD4+ T cells from peripheral blood mononuclear cells, taken in the first trimester of pregnancy. This TCR was sampled from a female donor in good health, enrolled as a control in a pregnancy study.

Written as DNA, the CDR3 is TGCGCCAGCAGCCGTCCCAGGGGAGGGAATGAAAAACTGTTTTTT. Translation: CASSRPRGGNEKLFF. The chain carries TRBV5-1 and TRBJ1-4; the D gene is possibly TRBD1 (6 bases). The CDR3 runs 15 residues. V lost 4 bases and J 5 bases, leaving 15 bases between the germline ends. In germline, CDR1 is SGHRS, CDR2 YFSETQ.